This TCR beta chain was documented in a study of T cell repertoires in cytomegalovirus infection. Overall study: Both a matching HLA type and CMV infection were indicated by public TCR beta signatures. Findings of the study overall: What dominated the ex vivo response were HLA-C-restricted CMV-specific TCR beta clonotypes. People with CMV and the relevant HLA were identified by cumulative public TCR beta family frequency.

Note on this clonotype: Its target is not known.

Via MiXCR, TCRdb re-called the reads, giving one row per CDR3 protein. The sample records approximately 750,000 distinct CDR3 sequences, approximately 34% being singletons. Germline CDR1 MNHEY, CDR2 SVGEGT. The CDR3 loop spans 17 amino acids. The J segment lost 8 bases and the V segment lost 6 bases, leaving 20 bases of the junction unmatched. Material: PBMCs. The chain links TRBV6-2 or TRBV6-3 to TRBJ1-2; 8 nucleotides align to TRBD1. This TCR was sampled from a human donor in good health (CMV status not recorded). Some clones in this sample may be carry-over from other donors' samples. CDR3 protein: CASSIHQDRGSSQGYTF. The CDR3 DNA reads as TGTGCCAGCAGCATCCACCAAGACAGGGGCTCCTCTCAGGGCTACACCTTC.